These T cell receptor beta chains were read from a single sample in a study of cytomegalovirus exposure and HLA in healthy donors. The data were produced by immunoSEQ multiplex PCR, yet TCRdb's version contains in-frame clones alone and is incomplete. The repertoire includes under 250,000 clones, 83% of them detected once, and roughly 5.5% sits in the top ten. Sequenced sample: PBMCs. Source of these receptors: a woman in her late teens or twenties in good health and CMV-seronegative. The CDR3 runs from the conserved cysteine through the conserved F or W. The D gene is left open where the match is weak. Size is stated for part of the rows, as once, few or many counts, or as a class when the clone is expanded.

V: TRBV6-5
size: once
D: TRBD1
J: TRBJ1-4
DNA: TGTGCCAGCAGGCTCACAGGGGCGGGTGAAAAACTGTTTTTT
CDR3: CASRLTGAGEKLFF

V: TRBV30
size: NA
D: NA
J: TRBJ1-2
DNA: TGTGCCGCAGGAGGGGGTGGCTATGGCTACACCTTC
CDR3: CAAGGGGYGYTF

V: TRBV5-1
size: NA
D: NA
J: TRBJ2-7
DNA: TGCGCCAGCAGCTTGGGCGGACGGCTCTACGAGCAGTACTTC
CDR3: CASSLGGRLYEQYF

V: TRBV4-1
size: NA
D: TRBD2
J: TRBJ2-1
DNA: TGCGCCAGCAGCCAAGATGCGGGGACTAGCGCGAGGAATGAGCAGTTCTTC
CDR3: CASSQDAGTSARNEQFF

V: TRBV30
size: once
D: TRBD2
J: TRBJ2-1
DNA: TGTGCCTTATTGGGGCGGGAGGGCCAAGGTGAGCAGTTCTTC
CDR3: CALLGREGQGEQFF

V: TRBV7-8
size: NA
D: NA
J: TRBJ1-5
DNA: TGTGCCAGCAGCTTAGACAGGGTCCCTGCGAAGCAGCCCCAGCATTTT
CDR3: CASSLDRVPAKQPQHF

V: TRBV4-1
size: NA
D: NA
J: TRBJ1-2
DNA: TGCGCCAGCAGCCACCCCGGAAGGACAGCCTATGGCTACACCTTC
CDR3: CASSHPGRTAYGYTF

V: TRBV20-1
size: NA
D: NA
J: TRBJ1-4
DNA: TGCAGTGCTAGAGCAGATGAAAAACTGTTTTTT
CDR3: CSARADEKLFF

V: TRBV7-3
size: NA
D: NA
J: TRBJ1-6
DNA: TGTGCCAGCAGCGCAGAACAAAATTCACCCCTCCACTTT
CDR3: CASSAEQNSPLHF

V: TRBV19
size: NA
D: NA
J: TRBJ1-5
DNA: TGTGCCAGTACATTCGGTGGGGGACCTAGCAATCAGCCCCAGCATTTT
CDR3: CASTFGGGPSNQPQHF

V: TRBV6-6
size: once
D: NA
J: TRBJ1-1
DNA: TGTGCCAGCAGTAACGGGGGGGTATCCACTGAAGCTTTCTTT
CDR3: CASSNGGVSTEAFF

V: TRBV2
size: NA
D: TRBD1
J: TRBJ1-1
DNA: TGTGCCAGCAGCGTATACAGGGGTGTGACCACTGAAGCTTTCTTT
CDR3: CASSVYRGVTTEAFF

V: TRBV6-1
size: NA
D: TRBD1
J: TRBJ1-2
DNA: TGTGCCAGCAACGAGAGGACAGGGAGCTATGGCTACACCTTC
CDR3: CASNERTGSYGYTF